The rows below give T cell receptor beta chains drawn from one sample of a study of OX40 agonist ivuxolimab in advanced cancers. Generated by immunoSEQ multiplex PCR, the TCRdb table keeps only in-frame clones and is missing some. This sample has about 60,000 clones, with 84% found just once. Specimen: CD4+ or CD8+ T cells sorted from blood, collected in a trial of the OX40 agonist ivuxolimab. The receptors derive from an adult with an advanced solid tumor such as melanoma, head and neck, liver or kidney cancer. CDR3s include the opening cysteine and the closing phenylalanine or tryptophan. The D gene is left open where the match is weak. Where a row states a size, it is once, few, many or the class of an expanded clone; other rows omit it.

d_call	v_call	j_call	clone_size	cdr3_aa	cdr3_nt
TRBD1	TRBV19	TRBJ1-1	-	CASSSPDRMNTEAFF	TGTGCCAGTAGTTCACCGGACAGGATGAACACTGAAGCTTTCTTT
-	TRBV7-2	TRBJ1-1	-	CASSTHRVGLDTEAFF	TGTGCCAGCAGCACCCATAGGGTAGGGTTGGACACTGAAGCTTTCTTT
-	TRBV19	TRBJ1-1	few	CASQAQGRTEAFF	TGTGCCAGTCAGGCGCAGGGTCGGACTGAAGCTTTCTTT
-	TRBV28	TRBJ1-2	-	CASSPSGAYGYTF	TGTGCCAGCAGTCCGTCCGGGGCCTATGGCTACACCTTC
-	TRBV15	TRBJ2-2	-	CATSSPARAGELFF	TGTGCCACCAGCAGCCCAGCGAGAGCCGGGGAGCTGTTTTTT
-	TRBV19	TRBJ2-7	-	CASSMTGLANSYEQYF	TGTGCCAGTAGTATGACGGGGCTAGCGAACTCCTACGAGCAGTACTTC
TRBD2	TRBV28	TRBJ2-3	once	CASSLMGTSKDTDTQYF	TGTGCCAGCAGTTTAATGGGGACTAGCAAAGACACAGATACGCAGTATTTT
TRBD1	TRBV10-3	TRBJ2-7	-	CAASRGQGTQEQYF	TGTGCCGCCTCGAGGGGACAGGGCACGCAAGAGCAGTACTTC
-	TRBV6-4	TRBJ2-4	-	CASSDSVGGRIQYF	TGTGCCAGCAGTGACTCAGTCGGGGGCCGGATTCAGTACTTC
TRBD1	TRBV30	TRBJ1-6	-	CALTGSSYNSPLHF	TGTGCGTTGACAGGGAGCTCCTATAATTCACCCCTCCACTTT
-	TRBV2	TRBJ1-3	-	CASRWMEVSGNTIYF	TGTGCCAGCAGGTGGATGGAGGTTTCTGGAAACACCATATATTTT
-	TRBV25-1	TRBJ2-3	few	CASSEIAAFFQGDTQYF	TGTGCCAGCAGTGAAATCGCCGCGTTTTTCCAGGGGGATACGCAGTATTTT
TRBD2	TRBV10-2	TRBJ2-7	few	CATTLGLAGTYEQYF	TGCGCCACCACATTGGGACTAGCGGGAACCTACGAGCAGTACTTC
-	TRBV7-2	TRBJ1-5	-	CASSSQGPHSNQPQHF	TGTGCCAGCAGCTCACAGGGACCCCATAGCAATCAGCCCCAGCATTTT
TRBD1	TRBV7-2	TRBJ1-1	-	CASSSGQPNTEAFF	TGTGCCAGCAGCTCGGGACAGCCGAACACTGAAGCTTTCTTT
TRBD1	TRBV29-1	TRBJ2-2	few	CSGQQGTADTGELFF	TGCAGCGGCCAGCAGGGGACAGCTGACACCGGGGAGCTGTTTTTT
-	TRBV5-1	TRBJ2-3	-	CASSLVGDSTDTQYF	TGCGCCAGCAGCTTGGTAGGGGATTCAACGGATACGCAGTATTTT
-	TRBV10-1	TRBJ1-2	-	CASSESGFDYGYTF	TGCGCCAGCAGTGAGTCAGGGTTTGACTATGGCTACACCTTC
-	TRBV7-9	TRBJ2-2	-	CASTFQGSVAGELFF	TGTGCCAGCACCTTTCAGGGTTCTGTGGCCGGGGAGCTGTTTTTT
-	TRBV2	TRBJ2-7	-	CASSRTGPEQYF	TGTGCCAGCAGTCGAACAGGCCCCGAGCAGTACTTC
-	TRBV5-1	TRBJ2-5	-	CASRRVASTGETQYF	TGCGCCAGCAGAAGGGTGGCTAGCACGGGGGAGACCCAGTACTTC
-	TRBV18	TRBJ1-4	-	CASSGQTNEKLFF	TGTGCCAGCTCAGGACAGACTAATGAAAAACTGTTTTTT
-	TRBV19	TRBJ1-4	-	CASSIAWATNEKLFF	TGTGCCAGTAGTATTGCTTGGGCAACTAATGAAAAACTGTTTTTT
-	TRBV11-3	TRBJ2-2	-	CASALEFGELFF	TGTGCCAGTGCCCTAGAGTTCGGGGAGCTGTTTTTT
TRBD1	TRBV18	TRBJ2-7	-	CASSRGDRAGEQYF	TGTGCCAGCTCACGGGGGGACAGGGCCGGCGAGCAGTACTTC
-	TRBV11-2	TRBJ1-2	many	CASSSIRRTENYGYTF	TGTGCCAGCAGCTCCATAAGGAGGACTGAGAACTATGGCTACACCTTC
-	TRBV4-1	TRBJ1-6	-	CASSQGISPLHF	TGCGCCAGCAGCCAAGGGATTTCACCCCTCCACTTT
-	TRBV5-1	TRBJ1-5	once	CASSLEGNHHQPQHF	TGCGCCAGCAGCTTGGAGGGAAATCATCATCAGCCCCAGCATTTT
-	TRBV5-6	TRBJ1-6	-	CASSLYSVDSPLHF	TGTGCCAGCAGCTTGTACAGTGTAGATTCACCCCTCCACTTT
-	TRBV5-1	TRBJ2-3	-	CASSPPGSTDTQYF	TGCGCCAGCAGCCCGCCGGGGTCCACAGATACGCAGTATTTT
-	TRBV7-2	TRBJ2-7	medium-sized	CASSQESALERSEQYF	TGCGCCAGCAGCCAAGAATCGGCCCTCGAACGGTCTGAGCAGTACTTC
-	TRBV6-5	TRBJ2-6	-	CASSFQHSGANVLTF	TGTGCCAGCAGTTTTCAACACTCTGGGGCCAACGTCCTGACTTTC
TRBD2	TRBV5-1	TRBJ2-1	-	CASSPPSGSMNEQFF	TGCGCCAGCAGCCCCCCTAGCGGGAGTATGAATGAGCAGTTCTTC
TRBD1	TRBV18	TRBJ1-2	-	CASSPGQGLYGYTF	TGTGCCAGCTCACCCGGACAGGGCCTCTATGGCTACACCTTC
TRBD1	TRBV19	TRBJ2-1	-	CASSTHRTGGNEQFF	TGTGCCAGTAGTACCCACCGGACAGGGGGAAATGAGCAGTTCTTC
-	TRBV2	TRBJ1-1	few	CASSEAGGAISEAFF	TGTGCCAGCAGCGAGGCGGGAGGGGCAATTTCTGAAGCTTTCTTT
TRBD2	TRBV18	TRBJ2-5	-	CASSRGTSGSQETQYF	TGTGCCAGCTCACGGGGGACTAGCGGGAGTCAAGAGACCCAGTACTTC
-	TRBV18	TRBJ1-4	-	CASSPVDNEKLFF	TGTGCCAGCTCACCCGTTGATAATGAAAAACTGTTTTTT
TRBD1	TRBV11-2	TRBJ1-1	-	CASTWDRDTEAFF	TGTGCCAGCACCTGGGACAGGGACACTGAAGCTTTCTTT
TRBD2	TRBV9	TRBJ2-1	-	CASSVDSGRGNEQFF	TGTGCCAGCAGCGTTGATAGCGGGAGGGGCAATGAGCAGTTCTTC
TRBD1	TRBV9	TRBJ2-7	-	CASSVADRVPYEQYF	TGTGCCAGCAGCGTAGCCGACAGGGTACCGTACGAGCAGTACTTC
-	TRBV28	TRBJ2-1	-	CASSQGMHEQFF	TGTGCCAGCAGTCAGGGTATGCATGAGCAGTTCTTC
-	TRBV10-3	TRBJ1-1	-	CAITISMNTEAFF	TGTGCCATCACTATTTCTATGAACACTGAAGCTTTCTTT
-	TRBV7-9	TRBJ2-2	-	CLTDTGELFF	TGTTTGACGGACACCGGGGAGCTGTTTTTT
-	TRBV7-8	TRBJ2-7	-	CASSTSGTAAYEQYF	TGTGCCAGCAGCACTTCCGGGACGGCAGCCTACGAGCAGTACTTC
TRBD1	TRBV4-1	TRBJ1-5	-	CASSQQGAGGQPQHF	TGCGCCAGCAGCCAACAGGGGGCAGGAGGTCAGCCCCAGCATTTT
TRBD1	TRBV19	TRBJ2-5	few	CASSIPGQKNNPYF	TGTGCCAGTAGTATTCCGGGACAGAAGAATAATCCGTACTTC
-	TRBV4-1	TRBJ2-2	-	CASSQEAPSANTGELFF	TGCGCCAGCAGCCAAGAGGCCCCTAGCGCCAACACCGGGGAGCTGTTTTTT
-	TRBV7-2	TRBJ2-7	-	CASTREPSSYEQYF	TGTGCCAGCACCAGGGAGCCGAGCTCCTACGAGCAGTACTTC
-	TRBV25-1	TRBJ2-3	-	CASSELAPGNTDTQYF	TGTGCCAGCAGTGAATTAGCGCCGGGAAACACAGATACGCAGTATTTT